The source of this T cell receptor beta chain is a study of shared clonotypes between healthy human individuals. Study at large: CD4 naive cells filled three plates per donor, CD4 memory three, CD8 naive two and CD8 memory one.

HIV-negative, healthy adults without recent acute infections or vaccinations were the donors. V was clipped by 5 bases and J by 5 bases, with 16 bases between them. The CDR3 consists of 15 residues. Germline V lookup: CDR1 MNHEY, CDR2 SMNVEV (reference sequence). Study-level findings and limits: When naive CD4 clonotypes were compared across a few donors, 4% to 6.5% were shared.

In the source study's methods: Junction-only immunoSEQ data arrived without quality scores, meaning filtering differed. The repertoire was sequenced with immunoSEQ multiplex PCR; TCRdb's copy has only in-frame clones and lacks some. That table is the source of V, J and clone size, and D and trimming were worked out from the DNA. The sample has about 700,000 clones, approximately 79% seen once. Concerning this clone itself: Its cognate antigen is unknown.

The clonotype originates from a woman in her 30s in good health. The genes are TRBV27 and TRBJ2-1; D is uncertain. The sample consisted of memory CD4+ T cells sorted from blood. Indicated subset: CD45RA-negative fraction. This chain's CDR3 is CASSRSISLDNEQFF. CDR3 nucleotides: TGTGCCAGCAGTAGATCCATCAGTCTGGACAATGAGCAGTTCTTC.